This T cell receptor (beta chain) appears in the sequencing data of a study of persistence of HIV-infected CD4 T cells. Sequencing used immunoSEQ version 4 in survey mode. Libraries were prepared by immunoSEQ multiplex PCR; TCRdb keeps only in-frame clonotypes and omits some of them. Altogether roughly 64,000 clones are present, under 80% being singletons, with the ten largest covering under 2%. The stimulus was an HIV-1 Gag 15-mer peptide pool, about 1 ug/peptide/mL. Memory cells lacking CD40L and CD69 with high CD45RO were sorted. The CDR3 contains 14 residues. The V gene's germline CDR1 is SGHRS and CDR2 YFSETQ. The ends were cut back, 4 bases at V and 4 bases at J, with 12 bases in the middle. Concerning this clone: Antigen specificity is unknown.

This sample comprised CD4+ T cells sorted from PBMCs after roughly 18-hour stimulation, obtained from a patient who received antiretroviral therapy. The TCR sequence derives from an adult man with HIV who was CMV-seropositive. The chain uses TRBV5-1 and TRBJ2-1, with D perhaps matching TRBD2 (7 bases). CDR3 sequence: CASSRRGPYNEQFF. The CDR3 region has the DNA TGCGCCAGCAGCCGGCGGGGGCCTTACAATGAGCAGTTCTTC.